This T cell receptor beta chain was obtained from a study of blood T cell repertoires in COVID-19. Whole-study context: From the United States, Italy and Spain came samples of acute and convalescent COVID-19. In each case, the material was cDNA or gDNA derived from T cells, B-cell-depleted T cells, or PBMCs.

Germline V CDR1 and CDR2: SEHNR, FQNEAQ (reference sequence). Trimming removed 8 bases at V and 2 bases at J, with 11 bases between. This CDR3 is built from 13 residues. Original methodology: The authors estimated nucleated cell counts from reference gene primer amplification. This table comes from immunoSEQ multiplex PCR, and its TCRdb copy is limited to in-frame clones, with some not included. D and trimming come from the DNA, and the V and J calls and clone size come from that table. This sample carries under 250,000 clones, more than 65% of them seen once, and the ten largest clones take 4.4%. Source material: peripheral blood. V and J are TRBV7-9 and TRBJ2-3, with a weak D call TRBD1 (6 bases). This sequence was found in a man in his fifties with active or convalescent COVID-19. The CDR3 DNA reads TGTGCCAGCCAGGGGCTATCCACAGATACGCAGTATTTT. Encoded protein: CASQGLSTDTQYF.